The source of this T cell receptor (beta chain) is a study of B cell selection in AIRE deficiency. Using immunoSEQ multiplex PCR, the repertoire was profiled, and TCRdb retains in-frame clones only, with some absent. The sample has 20,000 to 25,000 clones, approximately 97% seen once; the top ten hold 0.3%. Conventional CD4 T cells were sorted as CD4+CD127+ cells. Sequencing was done on a sample of conventional CD4+ T cells sorted from PBMCs. The sequence came from a human donor with AIRE deficiency.

The CDR3 reads CASKRGQPYEQYF. Here the CDR3 DNA reads TGTGCCAGCAAAAGGGGACAACCCTACGAGCAGTACTTC. The rearrangement links TRBV6-6 to TRBJ2-7; a weak D match, TRBD1 (6 bases). CDR1 and CDR2 from the germline V gene are MNHNY and SVGAGI (reference sequence). The CDR3 is 13 residues long. V lost 7 bases and J lost 2, with 12 bases in between.